A single sample is the source of the 29 T cell receptor beta chains below, sequenced in a study of blood T cells in healthy people across ages. A J-beta primer mix and a sample-barcoded 5' primer were used in a second PCR of about 6 to 12 cycles. MiXCR was run by TCRdb on the 5' RACE reads, yielding one entry per CDR3 protein. The profile shows roughly 1,100,000 distinct CDR3 sequences, 25% of them singletons. This sample also belongs to another study, concerning T cells of mothers and their children.

Sequenced: blood. These receptor sequences come from a girl aged 2 to 10 in good health.

About this clonotype: An end of the junction does not agree with germline; a read error may underlie this. The chain carries TRBV6-1 and TRBJ2-5; 11 bases fit TRBD2. TRBJ2-7 explains the end of the DNA better; the J call may be wrong. This CDR3 contains 15 residues. CDR1 and CDR2 (germline): MNHNS, SASEGT. CDR3 in DNA: TGTGCCAGCTGTGAGACTAGCGGGATACCTTACGAGCAGTACTTC. This gives the protein CASCETSGIPYEQYF.

This sequence joins TRBV27 and TRBJ1-5; D gene unclear. The CDR3 consists of 14 residues. Per germline, CDR1 MNHEY and CDR2 SMNVEV (reference sequence). The V gene lost 3 bases and the J gene lost 0 bases, with 6 bases spanning the gap. The CDR3 DNA sequence: TGTGCCAGCAGTTTTGGGTATAGCAATCAGCCCCAGCATTTT. This encodes CASSFGYSNQPQHF.

The chain links TRBV4-2 to TRBJ1-4; D is possibly TRBD1 (6 bases). Trimming pared 1 base from V and 8 bases from J, leaving 14 bases between. CDR1 LGHNA and CDR2 YNFKEQ come from the germline V gene. The CDR3 loop spans 15 amino acids. CDR3 bases: TGTGCCAGCAGCCAAGGGCAGGGGTCGGGAGAAAAACTGTTTTTT. Amino acid sequence: CASSQGQGSGEKLFF.

This clonotype was recorded only once. The rearrangement links TRBV5-1 to TRBJ2-2; D is undetermined. This CDR3 contains 16 residues. Germline CDR1 reads SGHRS; CDR2 reads YFSETQ. V lost 3 bases to trimming and J lost 5 bases, with 17 bases between them. In nucleotides, the CDR3 is TGCGCCAGCAGCTACACAATGAATGGCCCGACCGGGGAGCTGTTTTTT. This encodes CASSYTMNGPTGELFF.

This clonotype occurred a few times. The chain employs TRBV29-1 and TRBJ1-5; D is ambiguous. With 4 bases removed from V and 4 bases from J, the gap between germline ends came to 14 bases. This CDR3 region has 14 residues. Germline V gene data show CDR1 as SQVTM and CDR2 as ANQGSEA. In DNA, the CDR3 is TGCAGCGTTGGGGGTGCAGGAGGGAATCAGCCCCAGCATTTT. It yields the protein CSVGGAGGNQPQHF.

The rearrangement uses TRBV7-9 and TRBJ1-2, with D uncertain. This CDR3 region has 14 residues. V was clipped by 3 bases and J by 4 bases, with 12 bases between them. Germline lookup yields CDR1 SEHNR and CDR2 FQNEAQ (reference sequence). CDR3 protein: CASSFFGTAYGYTF. The CDR3 bases are TGTGCCAGCAGCTTTTTTGGCACGGCCTATGGCTACACCTTC.

Comment on this clonotype: At one boundary the junction diverges from the germline segment, which might be a read error. This chain joins TRBV20-1 and TRBJ1-1; unclear D gene. This CDR3 comprises 12 residues. Germline V lookup: CDR1 DFQATT, CDR2 SNEGSKA (reference sequence). The CDR3: CSAISDNTEAFF. CDR3 DNA sequence: TGCAGTGCTATTTCGGATAACACTGAAGCCTTCTTT.

Notes on this clonotype: At one boundary the junction diverges from the germline segment, which might be a read error. V is TRBV7-2 and J is TRBJ1-1; TRBD1 is a possible D gene (6 bases). The CDR3 runs 12 residues. Germline V gives CDR1 SGHTA, CDR2 FQGNSA. The CDR3 DNA is TGTGCCAGCAGTCCTCAGGGGACTGAAGTTTTCTTT. Translating it yields CASSPQGTEVFF.

The chain joins TRBV20-1 to TRBJ2-1; tentative D call: TRBD2 (6 bases). This CDR3 is 16 amino acids long. Trimming removed 1 base from V and 0 bases from J, with 13 bases in between. Germline-derived CDR1 and CDR2 are DFQATT and SNEGSKA (reference sequence). This chain's CDR3 is CSARGTGLRSYNEQFF. The DNA for the CDR3 is TGCAGTGCTAGAGGTACGGGACTCCGCTCCTACAATGAGCAGTTCTTC.

The chain uses TRBV11-2 and TRBJ2-3, with 7 bases identical to TRBD1. Losses at the gene ends were 5 bases for V and 4 bases for J; bases not matched to a gene: 12. From germline, CDR1 is SGHAT and CDR2 FQNNGV. The CDR3 extends over 16 amino acids. This CDR3 reads CASSPPPQQGADTQYF. The CDR3 coding sequence is TGTGCCAGCAGCCCACCGCCCCAGCAGGGGGCAGATACGCAGTATTTT.

This sequence joins TRBV6-4 and TRBJ2-2, with 8 nucleotides matching TRBD1. Per germline, CDR1 MRHNA and CDR2 SNTAGT. The CDR3 loop spans 16 amino acids. The V gene end was trimmed by 0 bases and the J gene end by 4 bases; junction bases not matched to a gene: 4. DNA of the CDR3: TGTGCCAGCAGTGACTCCTATGGACAGGGCACCGGGGAGCTGTTTTTT. This translates into CASSDSYGQGTGELFF.

This sequence joins TRBV11-2 and TRBJ2-7; 12 bases align to TRBD2. There are 17 residues in the CDR3. In germline, CDR1 is SGHAT, CDR2 FQNNGV. V lost 0 bases, J lost 4 bases, and 7 bases stayed unmatched. This CDR3 is CASSLEGLAGGFYEQYF. For the CDR3, the DNA is TGTGCCAGCAGCTTAGAGGGGCTAGCGGGGGGGTTTTACGAGCAGTACTTC.

This clonotype occurred once. This sequence joins TRBV3-1 and TRBJ2-5; 9 positions agree with TRBD2. Matching the DNA end better, TRBJ2-1 makes the J call doubtful. Germline-derived CDR1 and CDR2 are LGHDT and YNNKEL (reference sequence). CDR3 size: 15 residues. CDR3 nucleotide sequence: TGTGCCAGCAGCCAAGAGTCTAGCGGGAACAATGAGCAGTTCTTC. It translates to CASSQESSGNNEQFF.

This clonotype was seen more than once but under ten times. The chain recombines TRBV20-1 with TRBJ2-7; D remains ambiguous. CDR1 and CDR2 (germline): DFQATT, SNEGSKA (reference sequence). The CDR3 sequence is 15 residues long. Trimming took 4 bases from V and 4 from J, leaving 20 bases between them. The CDR3 is CSATSTATNTYEQYF. The CDR3 region has the DNA TGCAGTGCTACCTCGACCGCAACGAATACATACGAGCAGTACTTC.

The chain joins TRBV10-3 to TRBJ2-3; 7 positions agree with TRBD2. Trimming removed 4 bases from V and 4 bases from J; junction bases left unmatched: 5. CDR3 length: 14 residues. The germline CDR1 and CDR2 sequences are ENHRY and SYGVKD. This CDR3 is CAISGGGVSDTQYF. CDR3 bases: TGTGCCATCAGTGGGGGGGGAGTGTCAGATACGCAGTATTTT.

This clonotype was found a few times. The gene calls are TRBV20-1 and TRBJ2-3, with D tentatively TRBD1 or TRBD2 (5 bases each). V was trimmed by 5 bases and J by 3 bases, leaving 18 bases between them. The CDR3 has 15 amino acids. The germline CDR1 and CDR2 sequences are DFQATT and SNEGSKA (reference sequence). The CDR3 spells CSASEPRGGTDTQYF. The CDR3 bases are TGCAGTGCTTCGGAACCTCGGGGCGGTACAGATACGCAGTATTTT.

This sequence joins TRBV25-1 and TRBJ2-2; D ambiguous. CDR1 MGHDK and CDR2 SYGVNS come from the germline V gene. This CDR3 comprises 14 residues. V lost 5 bases, J lost 4 bases, and 11 bases lay in between. Here the CDR3 reads CASSSPDGTGELFF. The CDR3 DNA reads as TGTGCCAGCAGTTCCCCAGACGGCACCGGGGAGCTGTTTTTT.

This clonotype was seen a handful of times. This chain uses TRBV28 with TRBJ2-3; 10 bases agree with TRBD2. With 8 bases clipped from V and 3 bases from J, the junction kept 5 bases outside the gene matches. Germline V lookup: CDR1 MDHEN, CDR2 SYDVKM. The CDR3 has 14 residues. The CDR3 DNA sequence: TGTGCCAGCGTGATGGGACTAGCGACAGATACGCAGTATTTT. It codes for CASVMGLATDTQYF. Together with reference TRBV28 and TRBJ2-3, the CDR3 gives the full variable domain: DVKVTQSSRYLVKRTGEKVFLECVQDMDHENMFWYRQDPGLGLRLIYFSYDVKMKEKGDIPEGYSVSREKKERFSLILESASTNQTSMYLCASVMGLATDTQYFGPGTRLTVL.

CDR3 in amino acids: CASWPGGSHNEQFF. CDR3 coding DNA: TGTGCCAGCTGGCCTGGCGGGAGCCACAATGAGCAGTTCTTC. The J gene is TRBJ2-5, the V gene TRBV18; 7 bases are shared with TRBD2. The J call may be mistaken, given a closer DNA end match to TRBJ2-1. Per the germline V gene, CDR1 is KGHSH and CDR2 is LQKENI. CDR3 length: 14 amino acids.

A few counts support this clonotype. This chain connects TRBV5-1 to TRBJ2-1; TRBD2 is a possible D gene (5 bases). Per germline, CDR1 SGHRS and CDR2 YFSETQ. Trimming left V 1 base short and J 6 bases short, with 11 bases between. The CDR3 has 14 residues. Here the CDR3 DNA reads TGCGCCAGCAGCTTGTTCCTGAGCGGCAATGAGCAGTTCTTC. This translates into CASSLFLSGNEQFF. The entire variable domain, with the rest obtained from reference TRBV5-1 and TRBJ2-1, is as follows: KAGVTQTPRYLIKTRGQQVTLSCSPISGHRSVSWYQQTPGQGLQFLFEYFSETQRNKGNFPGRFSGRQFSNSRSEMNVSTLELGDSALYLCASSLFLSGNEQFFGPGTRLTVL.

This clonotype was seen more than once but under ten times. V is TRBV27 and J is TRBJ1-5, with no clear D. CDR1 and CDR2 from the germline V gene are MNHEY and SMNVEV (reference sequence). This CDR3 contains 15 residues. V was clipped by 6 bases and J by 0 bases, with 12 bases between them. CDR3 bases: TGTGCCAGCAGCCGGGATCGACATAGCAATCAGCCCCAGCATTTT. It codes for CASSRDRHSNQPQHF.

Turning to this clonotype: The junction differs from germline at one of its ends, possibly a read error. This chain uses TRBV11-2 with TRBJ1-2; D gene ambiguous. CDR1 is SGHAT, CDR2 FQNNGV, per germline. This CDR3 region has 16 residues. CDR3 bases: TGTGCCGGCAGCTTAGTAGGGCCGCTTCACGGTAATGGCTACACCTTC. Protein sequence: CAGSLVGPLHGNGYTF.

The chain has TRBV20-1 and TRBJ2-5; D perhaps matches TRBD1 (5 bases). This CDR3 has 16 residues. V was pared by 3 bases and J by 4 bases, with 21 bases between. The V gene's germline CDR1 is DFQATT and CDR2 SNEGSKA (reference sequence). The CDR3 nucleotides are TGCAGTGCTAGCCTTTCTGGGGCAGGGATTGGAGAGACCCAGTACTTC. This gives the protein CSASLSGAGIGETQYF.

This clonotype was seen ten or more times. The genes are TRBV19 and TRBJ1-1; D ambiguous. CDR3 length equals 11 residues. CDR1 is LNHDA, CDR2 SQIVND, per germline (reference sequence). Trimming stripped 3 bases from V and 10 bases from J, with 9 bases between. The CDR3 DNA follows: TGTGCCAGTAGTATCGGAATTGGAGCTTTCTTT. Protein: CASSIGIGAFF.

V usage is TRBV28 and J usage is TRBJ2-4; TRBD2 agrees at 9 bases. The germline V gene has CDR1 MDHEN and CDR2 SYDVKM. The J segment lost 8 bases and the V segment lost 4 bases, leaving 12 bases of the junction unmatched. The CDR3 has 16 amino acids. The CDR3 region has the DNA TGTGCCAGCAGTTCCGGTGGCTTAGCGGGAGATCACATTCAGTACTTC. This translates into CASSSGGLAGDHIQYF.

This clonotype was observed a handful of times. The V gene is TRBV28, the J gene TRBJ1-6; D gene ambiguous. This CDR3 is 14 amino acids long. V gave up 3 bases and J gave up 7 bases, with 10 bases separating them. The germline gives CDR1 MDHEN, CDR2 SYDVKM. The CDR3 region has the DNA TGTGCCAGCAGTTTGGACGGTGACAATTCACCCCTCCACTTT. Translating gives CASSLDGDNSPLHF. The full variable domain, completed using reference TRBV28 and TRBJ1-6, is DVKVTQSSRYLVKRTGEKVFLECVQDMDHENMFWYRQDPGLGLRLIYFSYDVKMKEKGDIPEGYSVSREKKERFSLILESASTNQTSMYLCASSLDGDNSPLHFGNGTRLTVT.

This clonotype turned up a few times. The genes are TRBV6-1 and TRBJ2-5; 11 bases are shared with TRBD1. There are 16 residues in the CDR3. The J segment lost 5 bases and the V segment lost 0 bases, leaving 5 bases of the junction unmatched. CDR1 and CDR2 (germline): MNHNS, SASEGT. As DNA, the CDR3 is TGTGCCAGCAGTGAAGCCCTGGGACAGGGGGGGGAGACCCAGTACTTC. As protein: CASSEALGQGGETQYF.

The chain has TRBV7-8 and TRBJ1-4; D is ambiguous. The germline V gene has CDR1 SGHVS and CDR2 FQNEAQ. V lost 5 bases to trimming and J lost 3 bases, with 22 bases between them. CDR3 length: 18 amino acids. The CDR3 region has the DNA TGTGCCAGCAGCCCACTTGTACAGCCATCGATCCCTAATGAAAAACTGTTTTTT. The encoded protein is CASSPLVQPSIPNEKLFF.

The chain links TRBV29-1 to TRBJ2-3; D not certain. Germline V gene lookup returns CDR1 SQVTM and CDR2 ANQGSEA. The CDR3 is 18 amino acids. V was clipped by 0 bases and J by 2 bases, with 21 bases between them. For the CDR3, the DNA is TGCAGCGTTGAAGACCTGGCTTGGGATTTAGCAAACACAGATACGCAGTATTTT. Its protein is CSVEDLAWDLANTDTQYF.